This T cell receptor beta chain was observed in a study of T-cell reconstitution after alpha-beta-depleted transplantation in children. The library targeted TCRbeta and was prepared with unique molecular identifiers. TCRdb re-called the PCR reads with MiXCR, one entry per CDR3 protein. There are around 600,000 distinct CDR3 sequences in the sample; roughly 24% occur only once, and 13% to 15% lies in the top ten. The CDR3 is 16 residues long. Looked up from germline, CDR1 is SQVTM and CDR2 is ANQGSEA. The ends lost 4 bases at V and 1 base at J; junction bases unmatched: 9. In its sample, this clonotype was seen many times.

This TCR came from a boy in the first two years of life who had a stem cell transplant for acute myeloid leukemia, so the T cells may come from the graft donor. The V and J genes are TRBV29-1 and TRBJ2-3; 9 nucleotides match TRBD1. This material consisted of PBMCs, mostly from graft donor cells, taken 360 days after TCRalphabeta/CD19-depleted stem cell transplant. The CDR3 nucleotides read TGCAGCGTTGGAGGGACAGGGATATGGGGCACAGATACGCAGTATTTT. Residues: CSVGGTGIWGTDTQYF.